This T cell receptor beta chain was identified during a study of metastatic and nonmetastatic thyroid tumors. Study-wide background: Both malignant and benign thyroid patients supplied peripheral blood and tumor or nodule tissue samples, across which the repertoires of these patients were then compared. Points from the study as a whole: Across blood and tumor, TCR beta diversity in malignant thyroid tumors was reportedly significantly higher than in benign nodules.

Nobody among the patients had been given any treatment before thyroid surgery. This clone was seen many times. Its antigen is unidentified. The CDR3 loop spans 13 amino acids. Germline V gives CDR1 LNHDA, CDR2 SQIVND (reference sequence). The J segment lost 6 bases and the V segment lost 8 bases, leaving 9 bases of the junction unmatched. In the original processing: The distant-metastasis classifier for papillary thyroid cancer was built from CDR3 differences across clinicopathological groups. TCRdb ran MiXCR on the PCR reads. The V and J calls and clone size come from TCRdb's table, not from the authors' own analysis. The sample consists of about 53,000 clones, around 20% of them appearing once.

Specimen: blood. The TCR comes from a female donor with papillary thyroid cancer or a benign thyroid nodule (not recorded which). Some clones in this sample may be carry-over from other donors' samples. The J gene is TRBJ2-7, the V gene TRBV19; 8 nucleotides line up with TRBD1. CDR3 in DNA: TGTGCCAGTCAAGACAGGGGTAGGATCGAGCAGTACTTC. It is translated as CASQDRGRIEQYF.